This T cell receptor beta chain was documented in a study of blood T cell repertoires in COVID-19. The overall study: Samples came from the United States, Italy and Spain, spanning acute and convalescent COVID-19. T cells, B-cell-depleted T cells, or PBMCs supplied cDNA or gDNA.

Sequencing used immunoSEQ multiplex PCR; TCRdb keeps in-frame clones, though not all of them. The data hold around 270,000 clones, with over 80% observed a single time. V was pared by 5 bases and J by 0 bases, with 11 bases of the junction left unmatched. Germline values: CDR1 SNHLY, CDR2 FYNNEI. The CDR3 extends over 19 amino acids. Residents of under 25 US areas, aged about 18 to 89 years, made up the participants. Assignment of participants to cohorts was predicated upon participant-reported clinical history. The sequence was obtained from a woman in her forties who had been exposed to COVID-19. This chain joins TRBV2 and TRBJ2-1, with 12 bases identical to TRBD1. Sequencing input: PBMCs or T cells enriched from blood (not recorded which). CDR3 in DNA: TGTGCCAGCAGTCCACCGGGACAGGGGGCCTTGAGCTCCTACAATGAGCAGTTCTTC. This codes for CASSPPGQGALSSYNEQFF.